One and the same sample provided the 30 T cell receptor beta chains below, sequenced in a study of T cell repertoires in cytomegalovirus infection. MiXCR was run by TCRdb on the reads, yielding one entry per CDR3 protein. Among approximately 910,000 distinct CDR3 sequences listed, less than 35% were seen once. These TCRs' antigens remain unknown. Specimen: cultured CD8+ T cells from PBMCs, collected from culture after CMV antigen stimulation. These receptors all stem from a human donor in good health (CMV status not recorded). Some clones in this sample may be carry-over from other donors' samples.

This clonotype came up many times. The CDR3 DNA sequence: TGTGCCAGCAGCTTGGACGGGGGAAAAACAGATACGCAGTATTTT. Translation gives CASSLDGGKTDTQYF. The V call is TRBV7-2, the J call TRBJ2-3; tentatively, D is TRBD2 (6 bases). V lost 3 bases and J lost 3, with 13 bases in between. The CDR3 totals 15 residues. Germline CDR1 is SGHTA and CDR2 is FQGNSA. The variable domain in full, completed from reference TRBV7-2 and TRBJ2-3, reads GAGVSQSPSNKVTEKGKDVELRCDPISGHTALYWYRQSLGQGLEFLIYFQGNSAPDKSGLPSDRFSAERTGGSVSTLTIQRTQQEDSAVYLCASSLDGGKTDTQYFGPGTRLTVL.

This clonotype turned up a few times. CDR3 loop: CASSLVYPVGIEPQHF. CDR3 DNA sequence: TGTGCCAGCAGTTTAGTTTACCCCGTGGGAATCGAGCCCCAGCATTTT. The chain combines TRBV27 with TRBJ1-5; no clear D gene. The CDR3 length is 16 residues. Germline values: CDR1 MNHEY, CDR2 SMNVEV (reference sequence). The V and J ends lost 2 bases and 8 bases respectively, with 19 bases between them.

This clonotype has a handful of counts. The rearrangement joins TRBV5-4 to TRBJ2-7, with D perhaps TRBD2 (6 bases). Germline CDR1 and CDR2: SGHNT and YYREEE (reference sequence). V lost 7 bases and J 3 bases, leaving 11 bases between the germline ends. CDR3 length: 12 residues. CDR3 in amino acids: CASGRGNYEQYF. The CDR3 DNA follows: TGTGCCAGCGGACGGGGGAACTACGAGCAGTACTTC. The entire variable domain, with the rest obtained from reference TRBV5-4 and TRBJ2-7, is as follows: ETGVTQSPTHLIKTRGQQVTLRCSSQSGHNTVSWYQQALGQGPQFIFQYYREEENGRGNFPPRFSGLQFPNYSSELNVNALELDDSALYLCASGRGNYEQYFGPGTRLTVT.

The V gene is TRBV5-1, the J gene TRBJ2-3; D perhaps matches TRBD2 (5 bases). The CDR3 runs 16 residues. Germline CDR1 SGHRS, CDR2 YFSETQ. Trimming took 1 base from V and 1 from J, leaving 13 bases between them. The CDR3: CASSLYGERGTDTQYF. CDR3 DNA sequence: TGCGCCAGCAGCTTGTACGGGGAGAGGGGCACAGATACGCAGTATTTT. The whole variable domain, remainder taken from reference TRBV5-1 and TRBJ2-3, is KAGVTQTPRYLIKTRGQQVTLSCSPISGHRSVSWYQQTPGQGLQFLFEYFSETQRNKGNFPGRFSGRQFSNSRSEMNVSTLELGDSALYLCASSLYGERGTDTQYFGPGTRLTVL.

In its sample, this clonotype was seen a few times. This rearrangement joins TRBV9 to TRBJ2-5; 10 nucleotides line up with TRBD2. V trimming: 2 bases; J trimming: 9 bases; junction bases outside the gene matches: 7. The CDR3 runs to 14 residues. The germline V gene has CDR1 SGDLS and CDR2 YYNGEE. CDR3 sequence reads: CASSVGTSARAQYF. Here the CDR3 DNA reads TGTGCCAGCAGCGTGGGGACTAGCGCAAGGGCCCAGTACTTC.

This clonotype turned up a few times. J is TRBJ1-2 and V is TRBV6-1; no definite D call. The germline V gene has CDR1 MNHNS and CDR2 SASEGT. V lost 4 bases to trimming and J lost 3 bases, with 18 bases between them. CDR3 size: 16 residues. The CDR3 loop is CASSASLNTVHYGYTF. In DNA form, the CDR3 reads TGTGCCAGCAGTGCTTCATTAAATACAGTCCACTATGGCTACACCTTC.

V gene TRBV2 combines with J gene TRBJ1-1, with D hard to call. CDR1 SNHLY and CDR2 FYNNEI come from the germline V gene. Trimming left V 8 bases short and J 11 bases short, with 15 bases between. The CDR3 spans 11 residues. CDR3 residues: CASQTKREAFF. The CDR3 coding sequence is TGTGCCAGCCAGACTAAGAGAGAGGCTTTCTTT.

The rearrangement links TRBV25-1 to TRBJ1-2; 9 bases agree with TRBD1. Unmatched junction bases numbered 14, after V lost 5 bases and J lost 4 bases. Germline loops: CDR1 MGHDK, CDR2 SYGVNS. The CDR3 runs 17 residues. CDR3 amino acids: CASSQGQGRLFPYGYTF. The CDR3 DNA is TGTGCCAGCAGTCAGGGACAGGGTCGTTTATTTCCCTATGGCTACACCTTC.

The sample holds many counts of this clonotype. This chain links TRBV27 with TRBJ2-3; D tentatively fits TRBD1 or TRBD2 (5 bases each). Germline V gives CDR1 MNHEY, CDR2 SMNVEV (reference sequence). The CDR3 runs 14 residues. V shed 6 bases and J shed 1 base, with 11 bases lying between them. For the CDR3, the DNA is TGTGCCAGCAGCCTGTTGGGGGGCACAGATACGCAGTATTTT. Translating it yields CASSLLGGTDTQYF.

The rearrangement uses TRBV11-1 and TRBJ1-2, with D possibly being TRBD1 (6 bases). V lost 5 bases and J 6 bases, leaving 16 bases between the germline ends. The germline CDR1 and CDR2 sequences are SGHAT and FQDESV (reference sequence). The CDR3 is made up of 14 amino acids. CDR3 amino acids: CASSLTGPRDGYTF. In DNA form, the CDR3 reads TGTGCCAGCAGCCTAACAGGGCCTAGGGATGGCTACACCTTC.

The J gene is TRBJ1-2, the V gene TRBV2, with 9 bases that match TRBD1. Germline loops: CDR1 SNHLY, CDR2 FYNNEI. V was clipped by 10 bases and J by 6 bases; unmatched bases: 3. The CDR3 length is 11 residues. The CDR3 DNA reads as TGTGCCACCCGGGACAGGGATGGCTACACCTTC. This encodes CATRDRDGYTF.

V gene TRBV15 combines with J gene TRBJ1-1; unclear D gene. V was pared by 1 base and J by 3 bases, with 12 bases between. CDR3 length: 15 amino acids. Per germline, CDR1 LNHNV and CDR2 YYDKDF (reference sequence). The CDR3 here is CATSRANFLDTEAFF. In DNA, the CDR3 is TGTGCCACCAGCAGAGCGAATTTCTTGGACACTGAAGCTTTCTTT. Full variable domain (rest looked up from reference TRBV15 and TRBJ1-1): DAMVIQNPRYQVTQFGKPVTLSCSQTLNHNVMYWYQQKSSQAPKLLFHYYDKDFNNEADTPDNFQSRRPNTSFCFLDIRSPGLGDTAMYLCATSRANFLDTEAFFGQGTRLTVV.

As regards this clonotype: This may arise from a read error, as a much more abundant clone is one base away. This chain links TRBV7-2 with TRBJ1-2; a weak D match, TRBD1 (5 bases). Germline V gene sequence: CDR1 SGHTA, CDR2 FQGNSA. The CDR3 spans 13 residues. This CDR3 reads CVSLHDSGYGYTF. The DNA for the CDR3 is TGTGTCAGCCTTCACGACAGCGGCTATGGCTACACCTTC.

The genes are TRBV6-5 and TRBJ2-5; D may correspond to TRBD1 or TRBD2 (5 bases each). The germline gives CDR1 MNHEY, CDR2 SVGAGI. This CDR3 is 13 amino acids long. V shed 6 bases and J shed 2 bases, with 10 bases lying between them. CDR3 nucleotides: TGTGCCAGCAGCCGGGACCTTCAAGAGACCCAGTACTTC. This codes for CASSRDLQETQYF.

This sequence joins TRBV7-9 and TRBJ1-6, with D unclear. With 7 bases removed from V and 8 bases from J, the gap between germline ends came to 15 bases. Germline CDR1 SEHNR, CDR2 FQNEAQ (reference sequence). CDR3 length equals 14 residues. The CDR3 region has the DNA TGTGCCAGCACCTTCGGAGGGCTGGATTCACCCCTCCACTTT. Protein sequence: CASTFGGLDSPLHF.

The gene calls are TRBV23-1 and TRBJ2-3; D is ambiguous. TRBV23-1 is labeled an ORF, and its function is uncertain. The CDR3 runs to 13 residues. V lost 8 bases to trimming and J lost 4 bases, with 13 bases between them. CDR3 sequence reads: CASPDIWADTQYF. DNA for the CDR3: TGCGCCAGCCCTGATATTTGGGCAGATACGCAGTATTTT.

This clonotype was recorded at least ten times. The chain has TRBV10-3 and TRBJ1-4; D is uncertain. The CDR3 totals 12 residues. The ends were cut back, 3 bases at V and 6 bases at J, with 5 bases in the middle. Germline CDR1 reads ENHRY; CDR2 reads SYGVKD. The CDR3 nucleotides are TGTGCCATCAGTGATCTAGATGAAAAACTGTTTTTT. The encoded protein is CAISDLDEKLFF.

This clonotype occurred a few times. The chain employs TRBV9 and TRBJ2-3; 9 nucleotides match TRBD2. Germline assignment: CDR1 SGDLS and CDR2 YYNGEE. This CDR3 comprises 16 residues. Losses at the gene ends were 4 bases for V and 0 bases for J; bases not matched to a gene: 6. The CDR3 spells CASSFGLATSTDTQYF. CDR3 DNA: TGTGCCAGCAGCTTCGGACTAGCGACTAGCACAGATACGCAGTATTTT.

For this clonotype: Its ends do not fully match the called genes, so a read error is possible. The rearrangement uses TRBV7-2 and TRBJ1-5; D unclear. This CDR3 region has 14 residues. Germline values: CDR1 SGHTA, CDR2 FQGNSA. As DNA, the CDR3 is TGTGCCAACAGCCCGAGACGGCTCAATCAGCCCCAGCATTTT. Its protein is CANSPRRLNQPQHF. The variable domain in full, with the rest retrieved from reference TRBV7-2 and TRBJ1-5, is GAGVSQSPSNKVTEKGKDVELRCDPISGHTALYWYRQSLGQGLEFLIYFQGNSAPDKSGLPSDRFSAERTGGSVSTLTIQRTQQEDSAVYLCANSPRRLNQPQHFGDGTRLSIL.

The rearrangement joins TRBV5-1 to TRBJ2-3; 10 nucleotides agree with TRBD1. CDR3 length: 17 residues. The V gene end was trimmed by 4 bases and the J gene end by 0 bases; junction bases not matched to a gene: 8. Germline V gives CDR1 SGHRS, CDR2 YFSETQ. CDR3 DNA: TGCGCCAGCAGCCCCACCGGACAGGGGGAGAGCACAGATACGCAGTATTTT. It is translated as CASSPTGQGESTDTQYF.

This clonotype was seen more than once but under ten times. The rearrangement joins TRBV7-9 to TRBJ2-3; 8 bases map to TRBD2. The V and J ends lost 5 bases and 4 bases, in that order; junction bases with no gene match: 8. The germline CDR1 and CDR2 sequences are SEHNR and FQNEAQ (reference sequence). The CDR3 sequence is 15 residues long. The CDR3 is CASSPWTSNADTQYF. In nucleotides, the CDR3 is TGTGCCAGCAGCCCCTGGACTAGCAATGCAGATACGCAGTATTTT. The entire variable domain, with the rest obtained from reference TRBV7-9 and TRBJ2-3, is as follows: DTGVSQNPRHKITKRGQNVTFRCDPISEHNRLYWYRQTLGQGPEFLTYFQNEAQLEKSRLLSDRFSAERPKGSFSTLEIQRTEQGDSAMYLCASSPWTSNADTQYFGPGTRLTVL.

This sequence joins TRBV28 and TRBJ1-5; TRBD1 is a possible D gene (6 bases). Germline assignment: CDR1 MDHEN and CDR2 SYDVKM. Trimming shortened V by 7 bases and J by 3 bases, and 10 bases separated the two germline ends. The CDR3 loop spans 13 amino acids. In DNA form, the CDR3 reads TGTGCCAGCATTAGGACAGCCAATCAGCCCCAGCATTTT. Protein sequence: CASIRTANQPQHF.

The rearrangement joins TRBV5-4 to TRBJ1-1; no clear D gene. V lost 0 bases to trimming and J lost 5 bases, with 14 bases between them. The CDR3 is made up of 15 amino acids. Germline loops: CDR1 SGHNT, CDR2 YYREEE (reference sequence). The CDR3 nucleotides read TGTGCCAGCAGCTTGGCTGCGTACACTGGGACTGAAGCTTTCTTT. It yields the protein CASSLAAYTGTEAFF.

This clonotype was detected a few times. This rearrangement joins TRBV29-1 to TRBJ1-3, with a tentative D call TRBD1 (5 bases). V lost 3 bases to trimming and J lost 4 bases, with 13 bases between them. Germline CDR1 SQVTM, CDR2 ANQGSEA. The CDR3 has 14 amino acids. CDR3 sequence (DNA): TGCAGCGTTGACCGACGGGGGGACGGAAACACCATATATTTT. Translating it yields CSVDRRGDGNTIYF.

This clonotype was seen ten or more times. The V gene is TRBV7-8, the J gene TRBJ2-3; 9 bases line up with TRBD1. V lost 5 bases and J lost 7; bases outside the gene matches: 13. CDR3 length: 16 residues. CDR1 and CDR2 (germline): SGHVS, FQNEAQ. Here the CDR3 DNA reads TGTGCCAGCAGCCCGGCGACAGGGGGGAATTTTCATACGCAGTATTTT. It translates to CASSPATGGNFHTQYF.

The V call is TRBV12-3 or TRBV12-4, the J call TRBJ2-5; 13 nucleotides match TRBD2. CDR3 length: 17 amino acids. Unmatched junction bases numbered 10, after V lost 5 bases and J lost 4 bases. CDR3 protein: CASSPRATSGGAETQYF. CDR3 bases: TGTGCCAGCAGTCCCCGGGCTACTAGCGGGGGGGCAGAGACCCAGTACTTC.

The chain employs TRBV2 and TRBJ1-1; TRBD1 is a possible D gene (5 bases). CDR1 is SNHLY, CDR2 FYNNEI, per germline. The CDR3 spans 11 residues. V was shortened by 7 bases and J by 11 bases, with 14 bases between the two germline ends. The CDR3 region is CASILREGAFF. The CDR3 DNA reads TGTGCCAGCATCCTCCGTGAGGGGGCTTTCTTT.

This sequence joins TRBV24-1 and TRBJ2-3, with D tentatively TRBD1 or TRBD2 (5 bases each). Between the trimmed V and J ends, which lost 1 base and 4 bases, there was a span of 14 bases. CDR1 KGHDR and CDR2 SFDVKD come from the germline V gene. The CDR3 contains 16 residues. CDR3 in amino acids: CATSDFEGPAADTQYF. CDR3 nucleotide sequence: TGTGCCACCAGTGATTTTGAGGGACCAGCTGCAGATACGCAGTATTTT.

V and J are TRBV6-6 and TRBJ1-4; D remains unclear. Germline assignment: CDR1 MNHNY and CDR2 SVGAGI (reference sequence). The CDR3 is 13 residues long. Trimming left V 2 bases short and J 4 bases short, with 5 bases between. CDR3 amino acids: CASSYSLNEKLFF. The DNA of the CDR3 is TGTGCCAGCAGTTACAGCCTTAATGAAAAACTGTTTTTT.

This chain uses TRBV6-5 with TRBJ1-1; D may be TRBD1 (6 bases). Germline-derived CDR1 and CDR2 are MNHEY and SVGAGI. There are 16 residues in the CDR3. The V gene lost 6 bases and the J gene lost 1 base, with 18 bases spanning the gap. The CDR3 loop reads CASSQVWDTGNTEAFF. For the CDR3, the DNA is TGTGCCAGCAGCCAGGTCTGGGACACAGGGAACACTGAAGCTTTCTTT.